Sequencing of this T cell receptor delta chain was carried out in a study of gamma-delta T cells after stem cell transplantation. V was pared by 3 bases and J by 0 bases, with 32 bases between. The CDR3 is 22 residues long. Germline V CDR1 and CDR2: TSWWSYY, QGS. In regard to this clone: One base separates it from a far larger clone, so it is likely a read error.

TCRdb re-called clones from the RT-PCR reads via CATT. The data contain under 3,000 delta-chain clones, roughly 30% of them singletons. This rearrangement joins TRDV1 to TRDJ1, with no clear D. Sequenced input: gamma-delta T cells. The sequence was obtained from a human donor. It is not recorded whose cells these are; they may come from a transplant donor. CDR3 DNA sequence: TGTGCTCTTGGGGACTTACGGCTGGTTTGGTCTGACACTCCCGACTACACCGATAAACTCATCTTT. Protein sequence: CALGDLRLVWSDTPDYTDKLIF.